This T cell receptor (beta chain) was profiled in a study of identical twins (dated by TCRdb to about 2016). For the study in its entirety: To test whether fetal clonotypes persist, the study used deep sequencing on TCR alpha and beta repertoires from monozygotic twins, unrelated adults of various ages, and cord blood. Replicate twin experiments were performed at different times using different library preparation protocols to rule out contamination.

General study outcomes and caveats: Out-of-frame TCR alpha sequences shared between twins showed an excess of low generation-probability sequences compared with coincidental sharing between unrelated individuals. Excess twin sharing in beta out-of-frame sequences was weaker because fewer shared sequences lowered the signal-to-noise ratio. Invariant T cells such as MAIT and iNKT could partly confound zero-insertion analyses, although diverse VJ usage argued against such confounding for most clonotypes. Because the same donors could not be followed over many years, the conclusions relied on cross-sectional statistical analysis. Fewer insertions were carried by abundant cord blood beta clonotypes, a similar but weaker trend appeared in young adult naive repertoires, and no such trend appeared in memory repertoires. In monozygotic twins, out-of-frame TCR alpha sharing was systematically underestimated by recombination models, although the models agreed with sharing between unrelated individuals.

Library construction relied on 5' RACE. TCRdb names Illumina HiSeq 2000 as the instrument used. Template switching added a universal primer binding site, and the final cDNA carried a unique molecular identifier that allowed TCR cDNA molecules to be counted accurately. First-strand cDNA for TCR alpha and beta chains was synthesized from specific primers in the conserved constant-segment region. To control for contamination, every cDNA library carried two barcodes: a SMART-Mk sample barcode plus Illumina barcodes. TruSeq adapter sequences, together with Illumina sample barcodes, were added in two successive PCR steps. TCR alpha and beta cDNA libraries were sequenced on the Illumina HiSeq platform with custom primers. As for the original processing: Raw reads were processed with MiGEC to extract unique molecular identifiers, and MiXCR was used to determine CDR3 positions. Recombination models were inferred per individual with the repgenHMM and IGoR tools using an EM algorithm. The analysis of shared clonotypes was done with the tcR package in R, with sharing normalized by the product of cloneset sizes. To study raw recombination free of thymic and clonal selection effects, out-of-frame nonproductive sequences were analyzed. The raw public reads went through TCRdb reprocessing: fastp at Q25, MiXCR clone calling, in-frame beta chains kept. When rows share a CDR3 protein, they turn into one entry using the most common DNA and genes. For this entry, the V and J calls and clone size follow TCRdb and not the study's own pipeline. This sample has 600,000 to 800,000 distinct CDR3 sequences in its table, and less than 25% of those were observed once. The leading ten clones occupy roughly 4.3% of the sample.

Only healthy Caucasian donors were included. The twin cohort consisted of three pairs of female monozygotic twins, all aged roughly 18 to 30 years. RNA for TCR libraries was isolated from peripheral blood mononuclear cells. V lost 0 bases and J lost 5 bases, and the count of bases not matched to a germline gene is 9. The CDR3 spans 16 residues, from the cysteine through the phenylalanine. Just the 48-base CDR3 DNA is kept, in frame starting at base 1. Reading the germline V gene gives CDR1 SQVTM and CDR2 ANQGSEA. As for this clonotype: What this receptor recognizes is not known. Base qualities were left out, and no much larger clone turns up one base away.

The sample also formed part of further work on T cells expressing NK-cell markers. In that second paper, the authors write: Three sorted T-cell subsets (CD3+CD56+NKG2C+, CD3+CD56+NKG2C- and CD3+CD56-NKG2C+) from several donors had their TCR beta-chain repertoires profiled. Among the eight sequenced donors, seven were HCMV-seropositive and one was HCMV-seronegative. To restrict sorting to alphabetaTCR-expressing T cells, an anti-gammadeltaTCR antibody was added in several experiments. In five to seven donors, the dominant CD3+CD56+NKG2C+ clonotypes were among the top 10 CD8+ clonotypes and accounted for roughly 1.0-8% of CD8+ T cells. Those dominant clonotypes were again the most abundant among CD3+CD56-NKG2C+ cells in a few donors, at about 25-65%. Whether the expanded NKG2C-expressing T cell clones were specific for HCMV antigens was left unclear. The eight sequenced donors were randomly selected healthy volunteers, three men and five women. HCMV serostatus was determined by detecting HCMV-specific IgG in serum with a commercial ELISA kit. For a handful of donors, bulk peripheral blood T-cell repertoires were additionally sequenced from unsorted PBMC. MIGEC was used to demultiplex reads and group the reads by UMI, and MiTCR was used to assemble and quantify clonotypes. To exclude erroneous sequences, only TCR cDNA sequences supported by at least two reads were retained. Downstream repertoire analysis used the tcR package, and clonotypes were matched across fractions by CDR3 nucleotide sequence plus V segment. VDJmatch was used to annotate antigen specificity against VDJdb, with one amino acid substitution in CDR3 permitted.

The sequence came from a young woman in good health. Source material: PBMCs. The rearrangement joined TRBV29-1 to TRBJ2-3, with 9 central nucleotides matching TRBD2. In nucleotides, the sequence is TGCAGCGTTGAAGATGGGGCGGGGGGGCAGAGAGATACGCAGTATTTT. It translates as CSVEDGAGGQRDTQYF.